This T cell receptor beta chain is drawn from a study of T cells in Graves' hyperthyroidism and ophthalmopathy. This clonotype was observed at least ten times. Its antigen is undetermined. Patients were excluded for uncontrolled infection, other autoimmune disease, pregnancy or lactation. Diagnoses were made from clinical symptoms, serum measures (thyroxine and TRAb), thyroid ultrasound and orbital computed tomography. The V end was cut by 6 bases, the J end by 4 bases, with 21 bases between. Germline CDR1 is LNHDA and CDR2 is SQIVND (reference sequence). The CDR3 covers 16 residues. Study results and caveats: Researchers report that a 13 V-J model separated ophthalmopathy from stable hyperthyroidism. Blood samples included most of the expanded thyroid clonotypes exceeding 0.001.

Researchers took RNA transcripts and amplified the TCR beta CDR3 regions from them. HTBI primers were the set used in a first-round RT-PCR of the TCR CDR3. TCRdb ran MiXCR on the multiplex PCR reads and lists one entry per CDR3 protein. The sample carries roughly 500,000 distinct CDR3 sequences, 40% to 55% recorded once. Source material: peripheral blood or thyroid tissue (not recorded which). The chain recombines TRBV19 with TRBJ2-5; the D call may be TRBD1 or TRBD2 (6 bases each). This sequence originates from an adult woman with Graves' disease, either hyperthyroidism or ophthalmopathy (not recorded which). In nucleotides, the CDR3 is TGTGCCAGTAGGAGCCGACTACAGGGAGGAGGAGAGACCCAGTACTTC. Translating it yields CASRSRLQGGGETQYF. Full variable domain (outside the CDR3, taken from reference TRBV19 and TRBJ2-5): DGGITQSPKYLFRKEGQNVTLSCEQNLNHDAMYWYRQDPGQGLRLIYYSQIVNDFQKGDIAEGYSVSREKKESFPLTVTSAQKNPTAFYLCASRSRLQGGGETQYFGPGTRLLVL.